A selection of T cell receptor beta chains follows, all from one sample in a study of T-cell memory formation after mild COVID-19. TCRdb re-called the 5' RACE reads through MiXCR, storing one row per CDR3 protein. The data hold about 560,000 distinct CDR3 sequences, with roughly 18% observed a single time. Sequencing was performed on PBMCs or a T cell subset sorted from them (not recorded which). These receptors all come from an adult woman who had mild COVID-19 (a few samples of this study predate the infection). Cell type and time point are not known. Both conserved end residues are part of each CDR3. The order of the fields is J gene, D gene, clone size, V gene, CDR3 protein, CDR3 DNA. The D gene is left open where the match is weak. Size tells how often a clone was seen (once, few, many) or the class of an expanded clone, and some rows leave it out.

>TRBJ1-1|NA|NA|TRBV30
CAWSPVTEAFF
TGTGCCTGGAGTCCCGTCACTGAAGCTTTCTTT
>TRBJ1-4|TRBD1|few|TRBV12-3/TRBV12-4
CASSPLGQGGEKLFF
TGTGCCAGCAGTCCACTAGGACAGGGGGGCGAAAAACTGTTTTTT
>TRBJ2-3|TRBD2|few|TRBV20-1
CSARALGGGPTDTQYF
TGCAGTGCTAGGGCCCTTGGGGGAGGGCCGACAGATACGCAGTATTTT
>TRBJ2-5|NA|NA|TRBV15
CATSRPGGETQYF
TGTGCCACCAGCAGGCCTGGGGGGGAGACCCAGTACTTC
>TRBJ1-2|NA|NA|TRBV24-1
CATSEGGRANYGYTF
TGTGCCACCAGTGAAGGGGGTAGGGCTAACTATGGCTACACCTTC
>TRBJ1-2|TRBD1|NA|TRBV24-1
CATSDPGQGFGYTF
TGTGCCACCAGTGACCCGGGACAGGGGTTTGGCTACACCTTC
>TRBJ2-3|NA|NA|TRBV4-3
CASSQDSGGEPSTDTQYF
TGCGCCAGCAGCCAAGATTCCGGAGGAGAGCCTAGCACAGATACGCAGTATTTT
>TRBJ1-6|NA|NA|TRBV7-8
CASSPEPVSGSPLHF
TGTGCCAGCAGCCCAGAGCCGGTCTCTGGGTCACCCCTCCACTTT
>TRBJ1-1|NA|many|TRBV7-6
CASSFSRNTEAFF
TGTGCCAGCAGCTTTTCACGTAACACTGAAGCTTTCTTT
>TRBJ2-7|NA|many|TRBV18
CASSPRGGLSYEQYF
TGTGCCAGCTCACCAAGGGGGGGCCTCTCCTACGAGCAGTACTTC
>TRBJ1-4|TRBD1|few|TRBV18
CASSPRGAKLLNEKLFF
TGTGCCAGCTCACCCAGGGGGGCTAAGCTTCTTAACGAAAAACTGTTTTTT
>TRBJ2-3|NA|few|TRBV6-5
CASRPGYSTDTQYF
TGTGCCAGCAGACCGGGGTATAGCACAGATACGCAGTATTTT
>TRBJ1-5|NA|NA|TRBV20-1
CSARATIRQPQHF
TGCAGTGCTAGGGCCACAATTCGTCAGCCCCAGCATTTT
>TRBJ2-6|TRBD1|NA|TRBV18
CASSPPGQVSGANVLTF
TGTGCCAGCTCACCACCGGGACAGGTCTCTGGGGCCAACGTCCTGACTTTC
>TRBJ1-1|NA|NA|TRBV12-3/TRBV12-4
CASSRTDEAFF
TGTGCCAGCAGCCGGACAGATGAAGCTTTCTTT
>TRBJ2-7|NA|many|TRBV5-1
CASSEGGLYEQYF
TGCGCCAGCAGCGAAGGTGGGCTGTACGAGCAGTACTTC
>TRBJ2-1|TRBD2|few|TRBV3-1
CASGGLAGYNEQFF
TGTGCCAGCGGGGGGCTAGCGGGGTACAATGAGCAGTTCTTC
>TRBJ1-1|NA|NA|TRBV29-1
CSVVQLNTEAFF
TGCAGCGTTGTTCAACTGAACACTGAAGCTTTCTTT
>TRBJ2-4|NA|few|TRBV20-1
CSAQPQRVAKNIQYF
TGCAGTGCTCAACCTCAAAGGGTAGCCAAAAACATTCAGTACTTC
>TRBJ2-7|NA|NA|TRBV15
CATSPLTGTESPHEQYF
TGTGCCACCAGCCCCCTAACCGGGACGGAGTCTCCCCACGAGCAGTACTTC
>TRBJ2-1|NA|NA|TRBV4-2
CASSKLENEQFF
TGTGCCAGCAGCAAGCTCGAAAATGAGCAGTTCTTC
>TRBJ2-7|TRBD2|few|TRBV11-2
CASSLSGRAVVVSYEQYF
TGTGCCAGCAGCTTAAGCGGGAGGGCCGTCGTGGTGTCCTACGAGCAGTACTTC
>TRBJ2-1|TRBD1|NA|TRBV29-1
CSVVASLRDRDFTSYNEQFF
TGCAGCGTTGTGGCCTCCCTCCGGGACAGGGACTTTACCTCCTACAATGAGCAGTTCTTC
>TRBJ2-2|TRBD2|few|TRBV6-2/TRBV6-3
CASSLASGNTGELFF
TGTGCCAGCAGTCTAGCTAGCGGAAACACCGGGGAGCTGTTTTTT
>TRBJ2-2|TRBD2|NA|TRBV24-1
CATSDTGGPNTGELFF
TGTGCCACCAGTGATACGGGGGGACCGAACACCGGGGAGCTGTTTTTT
>TRBJ2-1|NA|few|TRBV2
CASGSQGSPYNEQFF
TGTGCCAGCGGGAGTCAGGGGAGTCCCTACAATGAGCAGTTCTTC
>TRBJ2-7|TRBD2|NA|TRBV18
CASSPVTSGASYEQYF
TGTGCCAGCTCACCGGTTACTAGCGGGGCCTCCTACGAGCAGTACTTC
>TRBJ1-5|NA|NA|TRBV19
CASRLSGDQPQHF
TGTGCCAGTAGGCTCTCGGGTGATCAGCCCCAGCATTTT
>TRBJ1-1|NA|few|TRBV27
CASSLPPGSSNTEAFF
TGTGCCAGCAGTTTACCCCCTGGGAGCTCGAACACTGAAGCTTTCTTT
>TRBJ1-1|NA|NA|TRBV5-1
CASSFSTGTEAFF
TGCGCCAGCAGCTTTTCGACAGGTACTGAAGCTTTCTTT
>TRBJ2-5|TRBD2|few|TRBV10-3
CAISEPGTSGWFETQYF
TGTGCCATCAGTGAGCCCGGGACTAGCGGGTGGTTCGAGACCCAGTACTTC
>TRBJ1-5|TRBD1|few|TRBV12-3/TRBV12-4
CASSSSTDRDKQPQHF
TGTGCCAGCAGTTCCTCAACGGACAGGGACAAACAGCCCCAGCATTTT
>TRBJ1-1|NA|NA|TRBV9
CASSLGDPGNTEAFF
TGTGCCAGCAGCTTGGGGGATCCGGGGAACACTGAAGCTTTCTTT
>TRBJ1-2|NA|NA|TRBV9
CASSPLFLDSNYGYTF
TGTGCCAGCAGCCCACTTTTCCTGGACAGTAACTATGGCTACACCTTC
>TRBJ2-2|NA|NA|TRBV18
CASSPPSTGRAGELFF
TGTGCCAGCTCACCACCTTCCACAGGACGTGCCGGGGAGCTGTTTTTT
>TRBJ2-5|NA|NA|TRBV18
CASSPPVGTQYF
TGTGCCAGCTCACCACCGGTAGGGACCCAGTACTTC
>TRBJ2-7|NA|many|TRBV6-2/TRBV6-3
CASSSFLGSSYEQYF
TGTGCCAGCAGTTCTTTCCTGGGCAGCTCCTACGAGCAGTACTTC
>TRBJ2-5|TRBD2|few|TRBV10-3
CATSAASLAGKETQYF
TGTGCCACCTCGGCCGCGTCACTAGCGGGAAAAGAGACCCAGTACTTC
>TRBJ1-2|NA|few|TRBV18
CASSPQDYGYTF
TGTGCCAGCTCACCGCAAGACTATGGCTACACCTTC
>TRBJ1-3|NA|few|TRBV18
CASSPQKISGNTIYF
TGTGCCAGCTCACCGCAGAAGATCTCTGGAAACACCATATATTTT
>TRBJ1-5|NA|NA|TRBV2
CASLKTRDGQPQHF
TGTGCCAGCTTGAAGACTAGGGACGGGCAGCCCCAGCATTTT
>TRBJ2-1|TRBD2|few|TRBV9
CASSVAKWGLAGPEQFF
TGTGCCAGCAGCGTAGCGAAGTGGGGACTAGCGGGGCCAGAGCAGTTCTTC
>TRBJ2-1|NA|few|TRBV7-9
CASSLEQGRGQFF
TGTGCCAGCAGCTTAGAACAGGGTCGTGGGCAGTTCTTC
>TRBJ2-5|NA|few|TRBV6-5
CASFQTGQKETQYF
TGTGCCAGCTTCCAGACGGGACAAAAAGAGACCCAGTACTTC
>TRBJ2-7|TRBD1|NA|TRBV7-6
CASSLGTGDIGYEQYF
TGTGCCAGCAGCTTAGGGACAGGGGATATCGGCTACGAGCAGTACTTC
>TRBJ2-3|NA|NA|TRBV30
CACQRVGTDTQYF
TGTGCCTGTCAAAGGGTAGGGACAGATACGCAGTATTTT
>TRBJ2-2|NA|NA|TRBV6-1
CASSPWREYTGELFF
TGTGCCAGCAGCCCCTGGAGGGAGTACACCGGGGAGCTGTTTTTT
>TRBJ1-2|NA|few|TRBV11-3
CASSLDPGTGYGYTF
TGTGCCAGCAGCTTAGATCCAGGGACCGGTTATGGCTACACCTTC
>TRBJ2-6|NA|few|TRBV7-8
CASSLARGREISGANVLTF
TGTGCCAGCAGCTTAGCGAGGGGCAGGGAGATCTCTGGGGCCAACGTCCTGACTTTC
>TRBJ1-4|NA|few|TRBV4-3
CASSQEVGPASRKLFF
TGCGCCAGCAGCCAAGAAGTAGGCCCCGCGTCGAGGAAACTGTTTTTT
>TRBJ1-2|NA|few|TRBV30
CAWSVRAPGYTF
TGTGCCTGGAGTGTAAGAGCTCCTGGCTACACCTTC
>TRBJ2-4|NA|few|TRBV20-1
CSARVLDKNIQYF
TGCAGTGCTAGAGTGTTGGACAAAAACATTCAGTACTTC
>TRBJ2-1|TRBD2|NA|TRBV3-1
CASSHRTSGTDNEQFF
TGTGCCAGCAGCCACCGAACTAGCGGGACTGACAATGAGCAGTTCTTC
>TRBJ2-1|TRBD2|many|TRBV3-1
CASSFSSGSGDEQFF
TGTGCCAGCAGCTTCTCTAGCGGGAGTGGGGATGAGCAGTTCTTC
>TRBJ1-3|NA|NA|TRBV7-9
CASSPEGKGNTIYF
TGTGCCAGCAGCCCAGAGGGGAAAGGAAACACCATATATTTT
>TRBJ2-7|TRBD1|NA|TRBV12-3/TRBV12-4
CASSSPRQGGRSYEQYF
TGTGCCAGCAGTTCCCCCAGACAGGGGGGACGGTCCTACGAGCAGTACTTC